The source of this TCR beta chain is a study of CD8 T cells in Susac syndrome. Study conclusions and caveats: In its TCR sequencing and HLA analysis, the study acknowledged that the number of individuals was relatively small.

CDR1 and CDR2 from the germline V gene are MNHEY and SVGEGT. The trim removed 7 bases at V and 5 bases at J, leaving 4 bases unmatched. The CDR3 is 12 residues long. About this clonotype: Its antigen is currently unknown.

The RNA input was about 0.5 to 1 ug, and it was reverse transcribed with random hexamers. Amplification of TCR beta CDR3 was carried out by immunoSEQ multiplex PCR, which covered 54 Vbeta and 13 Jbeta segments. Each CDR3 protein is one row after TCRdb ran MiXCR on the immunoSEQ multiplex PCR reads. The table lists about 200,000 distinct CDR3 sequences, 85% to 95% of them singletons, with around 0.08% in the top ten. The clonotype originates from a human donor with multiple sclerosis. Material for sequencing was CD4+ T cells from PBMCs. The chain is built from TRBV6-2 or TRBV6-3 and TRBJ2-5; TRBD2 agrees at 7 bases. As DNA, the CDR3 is TGTGCCAGCAAGAGGGGAGGGGAGACCCAGTACTTC. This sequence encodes CASKRGGETQYF.